The entry that follows covers one T cell receptor (beta chain) sequence. Its antigen is unknown. The CDR3 totals 15 residues. The V and J ends lost 0 bases and 1 base respectively, with 10 bases between them. Germline loops: CDR1 SGHDT, CDR2 YYEEEE. The sample is drawn from a study of blood T cells in healthy people across ages. Study-wide context: T cells yielded about one barcoded beta molecule per two cells through template switching. General study findings and limits: Both higher diversity and more naive CD4+ cells marked long-lived donors when set against aged donors.

Alongside a J-beta primer mix, a sample-barcoded 5' primer served in a second PCR lasting about 6 to 11 cycles. TCRdb used MiXCR to reprocess the 5' RACE reads, holding one entry per CDR3 protein. The sample shows about 630,000 distinct CDR3 sequences, over 20% of them seen only once. The chain uses TRBV5-6 and TRBJ1-1; D is undetermined. Sequencing used blood. The receptor was isolated from a man in his sixties or seventies in good health. The CDR3 region has the DNA TGTGCCAGCAGCTTGGAGTTACCGGGGAACACTGAAGCTTTCTTT. Translating gives CASSLELPGNTEAFF. The complete variable domain, with remaining parts taken from reference TRBV5-6 and TRBJ1-1, reads DAGVTQSPTHLIKTRGQQVTLRCSPKSGHDTVSWYQQALGQGPQFIFQYYEEEERQRGNFPDRFSGHQFPNYSSELNVNALLLGDSALYLCASSLELPGNTEAFFGQGTRLTVV.